A single sample is the source of the 4 T cell receptor beta chains below, sequenced in a study of identical twins. TCRdb re-called the 5' RACE reads through MiXCR, storing one row per CDR3 protein. The data contain around 490,000 distinct CDR3 sequences, around an eighth of them singletons. The sample was also reused in another study, on yellow fever vaccine responses in identical twins.

The specimen was CD4+ T cells sorted from blood. The source is a young woman in good health.

At least ten counts were recorded for this clonotype. The chain has TRBV12-3 or TRBV12-4 and TRBJ1-6, with unresolved D. The CDR3 consists of 13 residues. V gave up 5 bases and J gave up 9 bases, with 11 bases separating them. In DNA form, the CDR3 reads TGTGCCAGCAGTCCGAGCCCCATTTCACCCCTCCACTTT. Its protein product is CASSPSPISPLHF.

This clonotype has at least ten counts. The CDR3 DNA follows: TGCGCCAGCAGCTTGGCCGGGACAGGGTTAGGAGGTATTGGGGGACAAGAGACCCAGTACTTC. This sequence encodes CASSLAGTGLGGIGGQETQYF. The V and J genes are TRBV5-1 and TRBJ2-5; 9 positions match TRBD1. Germline-derived CDR1 and CDR2 are SGHRS and YFSETQ. Unmatched junction bases numbered 20, after V lost 0 bases and J lost 2 bases. The CDR3 is 21 amino acids.

This clonotype was seen only a few times. V usage is TRBV10-2 and J usage is TRBJ2-5; 15 bases agree with TRBD2. Germline CDR1 reads WSHSY; CDR2 reads SAAADI. The CDR3 covers 17 residues. Trimming removed 6 bases from V and 4 bases from J; junction bases left unmatched: 9. The CDR3 DNA reads as TGCGCCAGCAGGGGGGGGACTAGCGGGAGGCTTGGAGAGACCCAGTACTTC. Residues: CASRGGTSGRLGETQYF.

This clonotype was seen more than once but under ten times. The V gene is TRBV18, the J gene TRBJ2-7; no firm D call. Trimming removed 2 bases at V and 2 bases at J, with 10 bases between. The CDR3 is 14 amino acids. CDR1 and CDR2 (germline): KGHSH, LQKENI. CDR3 loop: CASSPNPDAYEQYF. CDR3 nucleotide sequence: TGTGCCAGCTCACCAAATCCGGACGCCTACGAGCAGTACTTC.